This TCR beta chain was observed in a study of T cell repertoires in cytomegalovirus infection. Study results and limitations: Across the ex vivo response, the dominant clonotypes were HLA-C-restricted CMV-specific TCR beta clonotypes.

The CDR3 has 18 amino acids. CDR1 and CDR2 (germline): KGHDR, SFDVKD. V was clipped by 9 bases and J by 0 bases; unmatched bases: 14. For this clonotype: Its antigen is not identified.

TCRdb independently ran MiXCR on the reads; one entry per CDR3 protein. The table has hundreds of thousands of distinct CDR3 sequences, roughly 42% seen once. Sample: cultured PBMCs, taken from culture after CMV antigen stimulation. The chain recombines TRBV24-1 with TRBJ1-5; 9 bases line up with TRBD1. The source of this sequence is a human donor in good health (CMV status not recorded). Some clones in this sample may be carry-over from other donors' samples. The CDR3 is CATRWWDREVSSNQPQHF. The CDR3 bases are TGTGCCACCCGATGGTGGGACAGGGAGGTGTCTAGCAATCAGCCCCAGCATTTT.